A selection of T cell receptor beta chains follows, all from one sample in a study of shared clonotypes between healthy human individuals. This table comes from immunoSEQ multiplex PCR, and its TCRdb copy is limited to in-frame clones, with some not included. The data contain about 480,000 clones, about three quarters of them seen just once; the ten biggest clones take up approximately 12%. The sequenced material came from PBMCs. The receptors derive from a middle-aged woman in good health. Some clones in this sample may be carry-over from other donors' samples. The conserved cysteine and the conserved F or W are not part of the CDR3 here. The D gene is left open where the match is weak.

CDR3 protein | J gene | D gene | V gene
ASSTRTGRGSEAF | TRBJ1-1 | TRBD1 | TRBV5-1
ASSNGFTDTQY | TRBJ2-3 | . | TRBV7-9
ASSLGLETQY | TRBJ2-5 | . | TRBV5-1
ATSIGRGSYEQY | TRBJ2-7 | . | TRBV15
TSSQGVKETQY | TRBJ2-5 | . | TRBV1
ASSQSRRNTIY | TRBJ1-3 | . | TRBV4-3
ASSSQPGELF | TRBJ2-2 | . | TRBV18
AWSVVGGQETQY | TRBJ2-5 | TRBD2 | TRBV30
SVALGGGYEQY | TRBJ2-7 | TRBD1 | TRBV29-1
AISPAGTSYNEQF | TRBJ2-1 | . | TRBV10-3
ASTRAGRVTDTQY | TRBJ2-3 | TRBD2 | TRBV7-2
ASSAWDSRNTIY | TRBJ1-3 | TRBD1 | TRBV9
ASSQIGLAGGSEQY | TRBJ2-7 | TRBD2 | TRBV7-9
ASSFTDRRAQY | TRBJ2-5 | . | TRBV5-5
ASSLFHHSPLEQY | TRBJ2-7 | . | TRBV28
ASSKGGVRENTIY | TRBJ1-3 | . | TRBV7-9
ASSSGLAAYNEQF | TRBJ2-1 | TRBD2 | TRBV27
ASSQDLTGGGYNEQF | TRBJ2-1 | TRBD2 | TRBV4-2
ASSLSTGSYEQY | . | . | TRBV27
ASSPGSQETQY | TRBJ2-5 | . | TRBV18
ASSQDPSSSQQV | TRBJ1-4 | . | TRBV4-3
ASSVQRDNNEQF | TRBJ2-1 | . | TRBV5-1
ASSADQSNEQF | TRBJ2-1 | . | TRBV19
SVAEDGNSGNTIY | TRBJ1-3 | . | TRBV29-1
AWSVREALRGETQY | TRBJ2-5 | . | TRBV30
AVTPRGFNQPQH | TRBJ1-5 | . | TRBV6-1